Listed here are 11 T cell receptor beta chains from one sample, sequenced in a study of cytomegalovirus exposure and HLA in healthy donors. Both 60 Vbeta primers and 13 Jbeta primers went into the PCR. Only in-frame clones appear in the TCRdb table, and some are missing; sequencing was by immunoSEQ multiplex PCR. The repertoire consists of roughly 100,000 clones, with more than 65% occurring once and the leading ten covering approximately 10%. The sample was PBMCs. These receptors were taken from a human donor in good health.

This clone was detected only once. The V and J genes are TRBV4-3 and TRBJ2-7, with TRBD1 matching 8 bases. The V gene end was trimmed by 1 base and the J gene end by 1 base; junction bases not matched to a gene: 3. The length of the CDR3 is 15 residues. Per germline, CDR1 LGHNA and CDR2 YSLEER. CDR3 in DNA: TGCGCCAGCAGCCAAGGGACAGGGAGATCCTACGAGCAGTACTTC. Its protein product is CASSQGTGRSYEQYF.

The chain employs TRBV29-1 and TRBJ1-5; D not resolved. Germline values: CDR1 SQVTM, CDR2 ANQGSEA. V gave up 3 bases and J gave up 1 base, with 7 bases separating them. The CDR3 is 13 residues long. DNA of the CDR3: TGCAGCGTTGAGGCGGGAAGCAATCAGCCCCAGCATTTT. Translating gives CSVEAGSNQPQHF. Based on the CDR3 plus reference TRBV29-1 and TRBJ1-5, the full variable domain is SAVISQKPSRDICQRGTSLTIQCQVDSQVTMMFWYRQQPGQSLTLIATANQGSEATYESGFVIDKFPISRPNLTFSTLTVSNMSPEDSSIYLCSVEAGSNQPQHFGDGTRLSIL.

This chain connects TRBV5-1 to TRBJ2-1, with TRBD2 matching 8 bases. Germline lookup yields CDR1 SGHRS and CDR2 YFSETQ. Trimming at V came to 2 bases and at J to 8 bases, leaving 9 bases not matched to a gene. The CDR3 contains 15 residues. The chain's CDR3 is CASSFSGSIGDEQFF. The CDR3 DNA reads as TGCGCCAGCAGCTTCAGCGGGAGTATTGGCGATGAGCAGTTCTTC.

This sequence joins TRBV6-5 and TRBJ1-5, with D maybe TRBD1 (5 bases). With 5 bases removed from V and 3 bases from J, the gap between germline ends came to 11 bases. CDR1 is MNHEY and CDR2 is SVGAGI in the germline V gene. This CDR3 region has 14 residues. The CDR3 loop reads CASSRQGLNQPQHF. In nucleotides, the CDR3 is TGTGCCAGCAGTAGGCAGGGCCTCAATCAGCCCCAGCATTTT.

V is TRBV7-6 and J is TRBJ2-2, with D perhaps matching TRBD1 (6 bases). This CDR3 has 15 residues. Trimming left V 4 bases short and J 1 base short, with 10 bases between. Germline lookup yields CDR1 SGHVS and CDR2 FNYEAQ. The chain's CDR3 is CASSSRGRNTGELFF. The CDR3, as DNA: TGTGCCAGCAGCTCCAGGGGTAGGAACACCGGGGAGCTGTTTTTT.

The chain combines TRBV4-3 with TRBJ1-6; D unresolved. This CDR3 is 14 amino acids long. V lost 1 base, J lost 7 bases, and 8 bases lay in between. Germline loops: CDR1 LGHNA, CDR2 YSLEER. CDR3 DNA: TGCGCCAGCAGCCAAGTGGGCAGCAATTCACCCCTCCACTTT. Its translation: CASSQVGSNSPLHF.

The rearrangement joins TRBV19 to TRBJ1-3, with 11 bases aligning to TRBD1. Trimming cost V 3 bases and J 2 bases; bases outside gene matches: 9. The CDR3 covers 18 residues. Per the germline V gene, CDR1 is LNHDA and CDR2 is SQIVND (reference sequence). CDR3 loop: CASSITGGQGAAGNTIYF. For the CDR3, the DNA is TGTGCCAGTAGTATCACCGGCGGACAGGGGGCGGCTGGAAACACCATATATTTT.

The rearrangement joins TRBV7-3 to TRBJ2-1, with 9 bases aligning to TRBD2. This CDR3 is built from 16 residues. The germline V gene has CDR1 SGHTA and CDR2 FQGTGA. After removal of 0 bases from V and 6 bases from J, the junction contained 6 bases not matched to a gene. In DNA, the CDR3 is TGTGCCAGCAGCTTAACGGCTAGCGGGACCTCCAATGAGCAGTTCTTC. It encodes CASSLTASGTSNEQFF.

The rearrangement joins TRBV7-2 to TRBJ2-2; D is possibly TRBD1 (6 bases). This CDR3 is built from 14 residues. CDR1 and CDR2 (germline): SGHTA, FQGNSA. Deletions cut 5 bases from V and 8 bases from J, with 15 bases between. This CDR3 reads CASSLGQSAGELFF. CDR3 DNA sequence: TGTGCCAGCAGCCTAGGACAGTCGGCGGGGGAGCTGTTTTTT.

V and J are TRBV4-3 and TRBJ2-7; D gene uncertain. Germline V gene lookup returns CDR1 LGHNA and CDR2 YSLEER. The CDR3 runs to 13 residues. V lost 0 bases and J lost 6, with 9 bases in between. The DNA for the CDR3 is TGCGCCAGCAGCCAAGATAGCACCCTCGAGCAGTACTTC. Its protein product is CASSQDSTLEQYF.

This chain connects TRBV11-1 to TRBJ2-7; 8 nucleotides match TRBD1. V was clipped by 1 base and J by 3 bases; unmatched bases: 5. Germline assignment: CDR1 SGHAT and CDR2 FQDESV (reference sequence). The CDR3 contains 15 residues. The CDR3: CASSLDQGARYEQYF. CDR3 bases: TGTGCCAGCAGCTTAGATCAGGGGGCTCGCTACGAGCAGTACTTC.